The 28 T cell receptor beta chains listed next were all sequenced from one sample in a study of identical twins. A single record per CDR3 protein comes from TCRdb applying MiXCR to the 5' RACE reads. The data contain 400,000 to 600,000 distinct CDR3 sequences, 20% to 25% of them singletons. This sample was shared with a second study, whose subject was yellow fever vaccine responses in identical twins.

The specimen sequenced was CD4+ T cells sorted from blood. All receptors come from a woman between 18 and 29 years old in good health.

This clonotype was observed a handful of times. The chain joins TRBV15 to TRBJ2-3; 9 positions agree with TRBD1. The CDR3 contains 15 residues. The germline CDR1 and CDR2 sequences are LNHNV and YYDKDF (reference sequence). The V gene end was trimmed by 2 bases and the J gene end by 4 bases; junction bases not matched to a gene: 4. CDR3 region: CATSRPGQGSDTQYF. The CDR3 DNA reads as TGTGCCACCAGCAGACCGGGACAGGGTTCAGATACGCAGTATTTT.

The genes are TRBV10-3 and TRBJ2-2, with D possibly matching TRBD1 (6 bases). The ends were cut back, 4 bases at V and 6 bases at J, with 6 bases in the middle. This CDR3 region has 12 residues. Germline V gives CDR1 ENHRY, CDR2 SYGVKD. The CDR3 DNA is TGTGCCATCAGTGGGACAGCCGGGGAGCTGTTTTTT. It is translated as CAISGTAGELFF.

In this sample, this clonotype turned up a few times. The chain combines TRBV12-3 or TRBV12-4 with TRBJ1-1; D is uncertain. The CDR3 contains 14 residues. The ends were cut back, 3 bases at V and 0 bases at J, with 8 bases in the middle. The CDR3 nucleotides are TGTGCCAGCAGTTTGGAAGCTTTGAACACTGAAGCTTTCTTT. Amino acids: CASSLEALNTEAFF.

This clonotype was seen ten or more times. The chain employs TRBV5-1 and TRBJ2-3, with D possibly being TRBD1 (5 bases). The CDR3 loop spans 13 amino acids. CDR1 and CDR2 from the germline V gene are SGHRS and YFSETQ. Deletions cut 6 bases from V and 1 base from J, with 9 bases between. CDR3 in DNA: TGCGCCAGCAAAGGACAAGGCACAGATACGCAGTATTTT. Amino acid sequence: CASKGQGTDTQYF.

V and J are TRBV6-5 and TRBJ1-2, with 8 bases identical to TRBD1. Germline values: CDR1 MNHEY, CDR2 SVGAGI. This CDR3 is built from 12 residues. J lost 5 bases, V lost 6 bases, and 2 bases had no gene match. The CDR3: CASSGQGYGYTF. DNA of the CDR3: TGTGCCAGCAGCGGACAGGGTTATGGCTACACCTTC.

The rearrangement uses TRBV13 and TRBJ2-7; D possibly uses TRBD1 or TRBD2 (5 bases each). The V gene's germline CDR1 is PRHDT and CDR2 FYEKMQ (reference sequence). The CDR3 is made up of 14 amino acids. Trimming left V 5 bases short and J 1 base short, with 12 bases between. The CDR3 nucleotides read TGTGCCAGCAGCAAGACGGGACGGTCCTACGAGCAGTACTTC. Amino acids: CASSKTGRSYEQYF.

The chain employs TRBV5-8 and TRBJ2-7, with D perhaps TRBD2 (5 bases). The V end was cut by 0 bases, the J end by 2 bases, with 9 bases between. The CDR3 length is 14 residues. The V gene's germline CDR1 is SGHTS and CDR2 YDEGEE. In DNA form, the CDR3 reads TGTGCCAGCAGCTTGGGAGACGGGACCTACGAGCAGTACGTC. It translates to CASSLGDGTYEQYV.

This sequence joins TRBV27 and TRBJ2-5; D may be TRBD2 (5 bases). The CDR3 loop spans 15 amino acids. CDR1 is MNHEY and CDR2 is SMNVEV in the germline V gene (reference sequence). Trimming removed 5 bases at V and 5 bases at J, with 18 bases between. The CDR3 DNA is TGTGCCAGCAGTCCCCGGGCTAGCAGCCAGGAGACCCAGTACTTC. It is translated as CASSPRASSQETQYF.

The gene calls are TRBV6-5 and TRBJ2-5; weak D call: TRBD1 (6 bases). Deletions cut 2 bases from V and 5 bases from J, with 18 bases between. This CDR3 is 16 amino acids long. Germline CDR1 is MNHEY and CDR2 is SVGAGI. CDR3 residues: CASSYLPTGGRETQYF. DNA of the CDR3: TGTGCCAGCAGTTACCTCCCGACAGGTGGTCGGGAGACCCAGTACTTC.

V and J are TRBV9 and TRBJ2-1; 7 bases are a match to TRBD1. The junction had 9 bases not matched to a gene; V was cut back by 1 base and J by 5 bases. The CDR3 length is 16 residues. The germline V gene has CDR1 SGDLS and CDR2 YYNGEE. For the CDR3, the DNA is TGTGCCAGCAGCGTACAGGAACAGGGGCCGGACAATGAGCAGTTCTTC. Translation: CASSVQEQGPDNEQFF.

This clonotype has just a few counts. The chain couples TRBV9 to TRBJ2-4, with TRBD1 identical over 8 bases. With V trimmed by 3 bases and J by 3 bases, 8 bases remained unmatched. This CDR3 region has 16 residues. CDR1 and CDR2 from the germline V gene are SGDLS and YYNGEE. The CDR3 region is CASSGQGAIGKNIQYF. CDR3 nucleotides: TGTGCCAGCAGCGGTCAGGGGGCGATTGGCAAAAACATTCAGTACTTC. Full variable domain (rest looked up from reference TRBV9 and TRBJ2-4): DSGVTQTPKHLITATGQRVTLRCSPRSGDLSVYWYQQSLDQGLQFLIQYYNGEERAKGNILERFSAQQFPDLHSELNLSSLELGDSALYFCASSGQGAIGKNIQYFGAGTRLSVL.

This clonotype has a handful of counts. The rearrangement uses TRBV29-1 and TRBJ1-2, with D unresolved. The CDR3 covers 13 residues. CDR1 and CDR2 (germline): SQVTM, ANQGSEA. Trimming stripped 7 bases from V and 3 bases from J, with 15 bases between. CDR3: CSDLALRDYGYTF. In DNA form, the CDR3 reads TGCAGCGACTTGGCATTGAGGGACTATGGCTACACCTTC.

The J gene is TRBJ2-1, the V gene TRBV28, with D perhaps TRBD2 (6 bases). Germline V gene data show CDR1 as MDHEN and CDR2 as SYDVKM. V was pared by 6 bases and J by 9 bases, with 15 bases between. The CDR3 has 13 residues. CDR3: CASRRPTRGEQFF. CDR3 DNA: TGTGCCAGCAGGCGACCGACTAGAGGTGAGCAGTTCTTC.

This clonotype appeared a few times. The V and J genes are TRBV9 and TRBJ2-1, with no clear D. The CDR3 covers 13 residues. The ends were cut back, 3 bases at V and 4 bases at J, with 8 bases in the middle. Germline V gene sequence: CDR1 SGDLS, CDR2 YYNGEE. CDR3 sequence: CASSGDSYNEQFF. CDR3 nucleotide sequence: TGTGCCAGCAGCGGAGACTCTTACAATGAGCAGTTCTTC.

The V call is TRBV7-9, the J call TRBJ1-2; D is unresolved. CDR1 and CDR2 (germline): SEHNR, FQNEAQ (reference sequence). Trimming took off 3 bases at V and 2 bases at J, with 16 bases between the two ends. The CDR3 runs 16 residues. The CDR3 loop is CASSFPAKGTNYGYTF. In DNA, the CDR3 is TGTGCCAGCAGCTTCCCAGCGAAGGGCACCAACTATGGCTACACCTTC.

This clonotype has ten or more counts. This chain uses TRBV3-1 with TRBJ2-2; TRBD1 might be the D (5 bases). V was shortened by 2 bases and J by 6 bases, with 7 bases between the two germline ends. This CDR3 contains 13 residues. Germline V lookup: CDR1 LGHDT, CDR2 YNNKEL (reference sequence). CDR3 in amino acids: CASSQQGPGELFF. DNA for the CDR3: TGTGCCAGCAGCCAACAGGGCCCCGGGGAGCTGTTTTTT.

The V call is TRBV6-2 or TRBV6-3, the J call TRBJ2-7, with TRBD2 as a possible D gene (7 bases). Germline lookup yields CDR1 MNHEY and CDR2 SVGEGT. The CDR3 contains 14 residues. With 5 bases removed from V and 3 bases from J, the gap between germline ends came to 14 bases. In DNA form, the CDR3 reads TGTGCCAGCAGTCCGGGGGGCATTTTCTACGAGCAGTACGTC. Translating gives CASSPGGIFYEQYV.

The chain is built from TRBV3-1 and TRBJ1-1, with D possibly TRBD1 on 5 matching bases. Trimming removed 3 bases from V and 6 bases from J, with 14 bases in between. The CDR3 loop spans 14 amino acids. Germline CDR1 reads LGHDT; CDR2 reads YNNKEL (reference sequence). The CDR3 loop reads CASSQGGGNAEAFF. DNA for the CDR3: TGTGCCAGCAGCCAGGGGGGGGGTAACGCTGAAGCTTTCTTT. The entire variable domain, with the rest obtained from reference TRBV3-1 and TRBJ1-1, is as follows: DTAVSQTPKYLVTQMGNDKSIKCEQNLGHDTMYWYKQDSKKFLKIMFSYNNKELIINETVPNRFSPKSPDKAHLNLHINSLELGDSAVYFCASSQGGGNAEAFFGQGTRLTVV.

This clonotype is medium-sized. J is TRBJ2-7 and V is TRBV5-1; D is perhaps TRBD1 (5 bases). This CDR3 comprises 14 residues. CDR1 is SGHRS, CDR2 YFSETQ, per germline. The V end was cut by 1 base, the J end by 4 bases, with 12 bases between. CDR3 in DNA: TGCGCCAGCAGCTTGACCAGCCAGGGATACGAGCAGTACTTC. This codes for CASSLTSQGYEQYF.

The chain recombines TRBV9 with TRBJ2-1; TRBD2 aligns across 10 bases. With V trimmed by 0 bases and J by 8 bases, 8 bases remained unmatched. The CDR3 spans 16 residues. Germline lookup yields CDR1 SGDLS and CDR2 YYNGEE. The CDR3 DNA sequence: TGTGCCAGCAGCGTAGAAAGCGGGAGGGGGGTATATGAGCAGTTCTTC. Encoded protein: CASSVESGRGVYEQFF.

The chain uses TRBV5-1 and TRBJ2-2, with TRBD1 as a possible D gene (6 bases). Trimming took off 0 bases at V and 0 bases at J, with 12 bases between the two ends. The CDR3 length is 17 residues. Germline CDR1 reads SGHRS; CDR2 reads YFSETQ. CDR3 residues: CASSLAAGVANTGELFF. The CDR3 DNA is TGCGCCAGCAGCTTGGCCGCAGGGGTTGCGAACACCGGGGAGCTGTTTTTT. Looking up the rest from reference TRBV5-1 and TRBJ2-2 gives the full variable domain: KAGVTQTPRYLIKTRGQQVTLSCSPISGHRSVSWYQQTPGQGLQFLFEYFSETQRNKGNFPGRFSGRQFSNSRSEMNVSTLELGDSALYLCASSLAAGVANTGELFFGEGSRLTVL.

This clonotype was recorded a few times. This chain connects TRBV9 to TRBJ2-1, with 11 bases matching TRBD2. Germline-derived CDR1 and CDR2 are SGDLS and YYNGEE. The CDR3 is made up of 15 amino acids. Germline trimming cut 3 bases from V and 5 bases from J; bases unmatched to any gene: 4. This CDR3 is CASSALAGVNNEQFF. DNA of the CDR3: TGTGCCAGCAGCGCACTAGCGGGAGTTAACAATGAGCAGTTCTTC.

The chain employs TRBV28 and TRBJ1-1; a possible D gene is TRBD1 (6 bases). Germline CDR1 is MDHEN and CDR2 is SYDVKM. V lost 4 bases and J lost 1, with 19 bases in between. The CDR3 spans 17 residues. CDR3: CASSWGYRDFRNTEAFF. CDR3 nucleotides: TGTGCCAGCAGTTGGGGGTACAGGGATTTTAGGAACACTGAAGCTTTCTTT.

The chain has TRBV21-1 and TRBJ2-1; the D call in the table, TRBD1, was not verified against the DNA. TRBV21-1 is given as a pseudogene. The CDR3 spans 16 residues. The CDR3 region is CASSKDGQGNYNEQFF. Here the CDR3 DNA reads TGTGCCAGCAGCAAAGACGGGCAGGGGAACTACAATGAGCAGTTCTTC.

The V gene is TRBV28, the J gene TRBJ2-1; TRBD2 matches 9 bases. The V gene's germline CDR1 is MDHEN and CDR2 SYDVKM. CDR3 length: 14 amino acids. J lost 3 bases, V lost 10 bases, and 7 bases had no gene match. As DNA, the CDR3 is TGTGCCATCAAGCAGCGGGAGGTCTACAATGAGCAGTTCTTC. This sequence encodes CAIKQREVYNEQFF.

This clonotype was found many times. J is TRBJ2-1 and V is TRBV10-3, with 10 bases that match TRBD1. Germline CDR1 reads ENHRY; CDR2 reads SYGVKD. With 5 bases clipped from V and 5 bases from J, the junction kept 3 bases outside the gene matches. The CDR3 loop spans 14 amino acids. DNA for the CDR3: TGTGCCATCAGTCCGGGACAGGGGAACAATGAGCAGTTCTTC. This codes for CAISPGQGNNEQFF.

To note about this clonotype: At one of its ends the junction is not consistent with the germline gene, which may arise from a read error. This chain links TRBV20-1 with TRBJ2-1, with 7 positions matching TRBD2. CDR1 and CDR2 from the germline V gene are DFQATT and SNEGSKA (reference sequence). The CDR3 is made up of 14 amino acids. The CDR3 DNA sequence: TGCAGTGCTAGAGGCGGGAGCTCCTGCAATGAGCAGTTCTTC. This encodes CSARGGSSCNEQFF.

The rearrangement uses TRBV6-5 and TRBJ1-2; 7 bases align to TRBD1. The V gene's germline CDR1 is MNHEY and CDR2 SVGAGI. The CDR3 runs 15 residues. Germline trimming cut 6 bases from V and 2 bases from J; bases unmatched to any gene: 9. CDR3 coding DNA: TGTGCCAGCAGCTTAAACCGACAGGGCAACTATGGCTACACCTTC. Translating gives CASSLNRQGNYGYTF.